This passage covers 2 T cell receptor beta chains from one sample sequenced in a study of blood T cell repertoires in COVID-19. TCRdb keeps only in-frame clones here, not all; method: immunoSEQ multiplex PCR. In the table there are over 85,000 clones, 70% to 90% of which are singletons. Sequencing input: peripheral blood. Source of these receptors: a man aged 45-65 years with active or convalescent COVID-19.

Regarding this clone: The same CDR3 can be traced to other DNA sequences in this sample. J is TRBJ2-1 and V is TRBV20-1; 11 bases align to TRBD2. Germline lookup yields CDR1 DFQATT and CDR2 SNEGSKA (reference sequence). The CDR3 totals 14 residues. J gave up 9 bases and V 3 bases, and 7 bases lay outside the gene matches. The CDR3 is CSASFSGGAGEQFF. Here the CDR3 DNA reads TGCAGTGCTAGTTTTAGCGGGGGGGCGGGTGAGCAGTTCTTC.

The genes are TRBV5-8 and TRBJ1-6; 7 nucleotides line up with TRBD1. J lost 9 bases, V lost 1 base, and 7 bases had no gene match. The CDR3 spans 15 residues. The V gene's germline CDR1 is SGHTS and CDR2 YDEGEE. CDR3 coding DNA: TGTGCCAGCAGCTTGACGGGACAGTTTAGTTCACCCCTCCACTTT. Translating gives CASSLTGQFSSPLHF.